The 9 T cell receptor beta chains below come from one sample, sequenced in a study of CD8 T cells in Susac syndrome. When the RNA was reverse transcribed, random hexamers were used with an input of about 0.5 to 1 ug. MiXCR, run by TCRdb on the immunoSEQ multiplex PCR reads, gives a single entry per CDR3 protein. The repertoire has roughly 110,000 distinct CDR3 sequences, around 93% of them found once; the top ten carry roughly 0.11%. The sequenced sample was CD8+ T cells from PBMCs. Receptor source: a human donor in good health.

The CDR3, as DNA: TGCGCCAGCAGCTGGGGGCTAGCGGGAGACGAGACCCAGTACTTC. It is translated as CASSWGLAGDETQYF. This sequence joins TRBV5-1 and TRBJ2-5, with 10 positions matching TRBD2. V was pared by 3 bases and J by 5 bases, with 7 bases of the junction left unmatched. The CDR3 extends over 15 amino acids. CDR1 and CDR2 (germline): SGHRS, YFSETQ.

The genes are TRBV5-4 and TRBJ2-3; 9 bases map to TRBD1. Per the germline V gene, CDR1 is SGHNT and CDR2 is YYREEE (reference sequence). The CDR3 has 17 amino acids. The V segment lost 2 bases and the J segment 5 bases; nucleotides outside the gene matches: 12. DNA for the CDR3: TGTGCCAGCAGCTTCAGGGCTACCGGGACAGGGAGAGATACGCAGTATTTT. Its protein is CASSFRATGTGRDTQYF.

The rearrangement joins TRBV10-3 to TRBJ1-5; D may be TRBD1 (5 bases). Germline CDR1 reads ENHRY; CDR2 reads SYGVKD. Deletions cut 7 bases from V and 6 bases from J, with 13 bases between. This CDR3 region has 13 residues. This CDR3 is CAINRDSGQPQHF. The CDR3 nucleotides read TGTGCCATCAACCGGGACTCTGGTCAGCCCCAGCATTTT.

This chain uses TRBV5-4 with TRBJ1-1; D possibly corresponds to TRBD1 (5 bases). The CDR3 spans 15 residues. Germline V lookup: CDR1 SGHNT, CDR2 YYREEE (reference sequence). Trimming took 3 bases from V and 1 from J, leaving 13 bases between them. CDR3 amino acids: CASSSTGTGNTEAFF. In DNA, the CDR3 is TGTGCCAGCAGCTCGACGGGGACGGGGAACACTGAAGCTTTCTTT.

The chain employs TRBV29-1 and TRBJ2-3, with 13 bases matching TRBD2. CDR1 SQVTM and CDR2 ANQGSEA come from the germline V gene. This CDR3 is built from 17 residues. V gave up 2 bases and J gave up 1 base; unmatched junction bases: 6. DNA for the CDR3: TGCAGCGTTGAACCTTTTGGGACTAGCGGGGGCACAGATACGCAGTATTTT. As protein: CSVEPFGTSGGTDTQYF.

The gene calls are TRBV28 and TRBJ2-7; D not certain. The length of the CDR3 is 12 residues. Trimming left V 3 bases short and J 4 bases short, with 7 bases between. Germline lookup yields CDR1 MDHEN and CDR2 SYDVKM. The CDR3 nucleotides are TGTGCCAGCAGTTTTAAGCTTTACGAGCAGTACTTC. Protein: CASSFKLYEQYF.

The chain joins TRBV5-4 to TRBJ1-6, with unresolved D. The CDR3 runs to 15 residues. V lost 0 bases, J lost 7 bases, and 11 bases lay in between. Germline CDR1 reads SGHNT; CDR2 reads YYREEE (reference sequence). The CDR3 reads CASSLDGRRNSPLHF. CDR3 DNA sequence: TGTGCCAGCAGCTTGGACGGACGGCGGAATTCACCCCTCCACTTT.

This clonotype was found once. The CDR3 is CASSFGAPGGNTEAFF. CDR3 coding DNA: TGTGCCAGCAGCTTTGGAGCGCCAGGGGGCAACACTGAAGCTTTCTTT. J is TRBJ1-1 and V is TRBV6-2 or TRBV6-3; 8 positions agree with TRBD1. The germline V gene encodes CDR1 MNHEY and CDR2 SVGEGT. The CDR3 extends over 16 amino acids. Unmatched junction bases numbered 11, after V lost 6 bases and J lost 2 bases.

V and J are TRBV7-8 and TRBJ2-4; the D is unclear. V lost 5 bases and J lost 1, with 15 bases in between. This CDR3 comprises 16 residues. Germline V lookup: CDR1 SGHVS, CDR2 FQNEAQ. CDR3 residues: CASSLPRGQAKNIQYF. The CDR3 coding sequence is TGTGCCAGCAGCCTTCCTCGTGGGCAGGCCAAAAACATTCAGTACTTC.